This T cell receptor (beta chain) was retrieved from a study of T cell responses to AZD1222 COVID-19 vaccine. General study findings and limits: All repertoire sampling was performed exclusively after the peak T cell response. Targeting of unmutated variant regions was reportedly seen in nearly half of spike-specific TCRs.

Details on this clone: Its antigen is unknown.

Clones were read by immunoSEQ multiplex PCR, and TCRdb kept only the in-frame ones, dropping some. The table lists around 190,000 clones, 94% of them singletons. This CDR3 has 16 amino acids. Germline V gene lookup returns CDR1 SGHTA and CDR2 FQGNSA. V was shortened by 6 bases and J by 3 bases, with 17 bases between the two germline ends. The TCR was taken from an adult who received the AZD1222 COVID-19 vaccine. The input for sequencing was peripheral blood, taken 28 days after the second AZD1222 dose. The rearrangement joins TRBV7-2 to TRBJ1-4, with TRBD1 as a possible D gene (5 bases). CDR3 sequence (DNA): TGTGCCAGCAGTCATACAGGCGGGGTCCCTAATGAAAAACTGTTTTTT. Translating gives CASSHTGGVPNEKLFF.